The T cell receptor (beta chain) described here comes from a study of cytomegalovirus exposure and HLA in healthy donors. The study's findings and limits: Reports credit the classifier with highly specific, highly sensitive diagnosis of cytomegalovirus status.

Vbeta (60) and Jbeta (13) primers were used in the PCR. Sequencing was performed with immunoSEQ multiplex PCR; in TCRdb, only in-frame clones are kept and a portion is missing. Counted here are 150,000 to 200,000 clones, approximately 62% occurring once; the ten biggest clones make up 1.4% to 1.5%. The germline V gene encodes CDR1 SGHDT and CDR2 YYEEEE. After removal of 1 base from V and 3 bases from J, the junction contained 11 bases not matched to a gene. This CDR3 comprises 17 residues. This clone came up a few times. Its target is not known. The clonotype was recovered from a man aged 45 to 65 in good health and CMV-seronegative. Sequences were obtained from PBMCs. The V gene is TRBV5-6, the J gene TRBJ1-2; the match to TRBD1 covers 8 bases. The chain's CDR3 is CASSLSSTGTGDYGYTF. The CDR3 bases are TGTGCCAGCAGCTTGAGCTCAACCGGGACAGGAGACTATGGCTACACCTTC.